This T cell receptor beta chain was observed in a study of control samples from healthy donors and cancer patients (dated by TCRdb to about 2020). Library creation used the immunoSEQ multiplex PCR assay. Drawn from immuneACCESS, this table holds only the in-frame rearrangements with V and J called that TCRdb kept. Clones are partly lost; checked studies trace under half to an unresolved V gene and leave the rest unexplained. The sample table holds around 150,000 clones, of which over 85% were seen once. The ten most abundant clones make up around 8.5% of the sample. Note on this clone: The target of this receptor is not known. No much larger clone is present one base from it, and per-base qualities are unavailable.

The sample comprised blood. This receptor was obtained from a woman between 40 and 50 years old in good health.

The nucleotide sequence is TGTGCCAGTAGGAGGACAGGGCGAGATAATTCACCCCTCCACTTT. Its protein reads: CASRRTGRDNSPLHF. The chain uses TRBV19 and TRBJ1-6, with TRBD1 matching 8 junction bases. The CDR3, cysteine through phenylalanine, is 15 amino acids long. Here the CDR3 DNA is all that survives: 45 bases in frame from base 1. Here V drops 6 bases and J drops 5 bases, and the junction holds 6 bases not matched to any gene. The germline V gene (reference sequence) provides CDR1 LNHDA and CDR2 SQIVND.